This TCR beta chain was recovered during a study of cytomegalovirus exposure and HLA in healthy donors. Study-wide points: Later on, a genetic analysis was performed. It linked a missense variant in DCLRE1C with V- and J-gene trimming of TCR beta. The authors reported that TCR beta sequences could predict HLA-A and HLA-B alleles. These predictions were accurate for most subjects in the first cohort. Some TCR beta chains (about 180 of them) were listed as cytomegalovirus-associated.

Use of 60 Vbeta and 13 Jbeta primers characterized the PCR. Original processing methods: Around 11 million shared chains were among the roughly 80 million unique TCR beta chains that a later analysis counted. Sequenced by immunoSEQ multiplex PCR; TCRdb stores in-frame clones only, minus some. V and J calls plus clone size are reproduced from that table; the DNA served to infer D and trimming. The data contain about 120,000 clones, roughly 80% of them singletons. Germline CDR1 MNHEY, CDR2 SMNVEV (reference sequence). The length of the CDR3 is 17 residues. V was clipped by 0 bases and J by 3 bases; unmatched bases: 5. This clone was seen a few times. Its antigen is unknown.

V is TRBV27 and J is TRBJ2-3; 11 positions agree with TRBD2. The receptor was derived from a woman aged 40 to 49 in good health and CMV-seropositive. The sample comprised PBMCs. CDR3 protein: CASSLSVLAGVTDTQYF. CDR3 coding DNA: TGTGCCAGCAGTTTATCCGTACTAGCGGGGGTAACAGATACGCAGTATTTT.